This paragraph covers one T cell receptor (beta chain) sequence. V lost 3 bases to trimming and J lost 5 bases, with 14 bases between them. CDR1 MGHRA and CDR2 YSYEKL come from the germline V gene. This CDR3 contains 15 residues. Naivety among CD8 cells was defined by CD45RO negativity and positive CCR7 selection, thereby excluding terminally differentiated effector memory CD45RA+ cells. All donors qualified as healthy HIV-negative adults and had experienced no recent acute infections or vaccinations. The authors distributed each subset's genomic DNA evenly over several immunoSEQ plates. Here immunoSEQ multiplex PCR was the method, and the copy in TCRdb shows in-frame clones only, minus some. The data show some 2.1 million clones, 85% to 95% seen once. The sample originates from a study of shared clonotypes between healthy human individuals. Background on the study: A donor's plate count was three for CD4 naive and three for CD4 memory; CD8 naive had two and CD8 memory one.

The sample consisted of naive CD8+ T cells sorted from blood. The receptor was isolated from a man between 18 and 35 years old in good health. The chain is built from TRBV4-1 and TRBJ2-1; D is unresolved. For the CDR3, the DNA is TGCGCCAGCAGCCAGCTCACAATACCGGACAATGAGCAGTTCTTC. This gives the protein CASSQLTIPDNEQFF.